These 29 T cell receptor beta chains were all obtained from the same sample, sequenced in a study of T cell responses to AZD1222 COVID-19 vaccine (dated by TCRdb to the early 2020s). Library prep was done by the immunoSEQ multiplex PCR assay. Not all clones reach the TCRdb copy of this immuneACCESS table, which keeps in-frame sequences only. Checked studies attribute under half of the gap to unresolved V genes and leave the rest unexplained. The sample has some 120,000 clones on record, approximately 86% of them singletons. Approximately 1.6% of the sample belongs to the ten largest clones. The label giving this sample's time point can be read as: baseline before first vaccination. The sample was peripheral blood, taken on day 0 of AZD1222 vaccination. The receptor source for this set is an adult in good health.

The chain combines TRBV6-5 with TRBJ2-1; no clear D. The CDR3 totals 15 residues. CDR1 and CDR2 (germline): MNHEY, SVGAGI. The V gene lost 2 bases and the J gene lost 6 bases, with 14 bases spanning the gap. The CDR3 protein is CASSYGATLRNEQFF. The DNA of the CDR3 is TGTGCCAGCAGTTACGGCGCGACACTCCGCAATGAGCAGTTCTTC.

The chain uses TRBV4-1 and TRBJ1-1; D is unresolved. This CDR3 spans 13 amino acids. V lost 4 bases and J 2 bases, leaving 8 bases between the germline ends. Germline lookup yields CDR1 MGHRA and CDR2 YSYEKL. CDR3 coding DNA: TGCGCCAGCAGCCGGTCCGAAAACACTGAAGCTTTCTTT. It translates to CASSRSENTEAFF.

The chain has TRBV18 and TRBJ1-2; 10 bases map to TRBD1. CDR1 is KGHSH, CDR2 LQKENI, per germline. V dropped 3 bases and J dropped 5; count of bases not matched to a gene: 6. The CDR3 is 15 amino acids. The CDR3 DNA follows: TGTGCCAGCTCACCTGCGACAGGGGGCGGGTATGGCTACACCTTC. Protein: CASSPATGGGYGYTF.

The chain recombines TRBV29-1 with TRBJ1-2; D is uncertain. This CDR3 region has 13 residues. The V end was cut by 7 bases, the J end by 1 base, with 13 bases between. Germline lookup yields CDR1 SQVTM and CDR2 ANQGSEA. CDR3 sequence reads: CSAPPPDNYGYTF. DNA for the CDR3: TGCAGCGCTCCCCCGCCTGATAACTATGGCTACACCTTC.

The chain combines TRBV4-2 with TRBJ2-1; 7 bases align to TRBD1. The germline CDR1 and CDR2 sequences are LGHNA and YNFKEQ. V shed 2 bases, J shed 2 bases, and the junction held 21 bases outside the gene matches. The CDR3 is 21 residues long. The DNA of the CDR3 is TGTGCCAGCAGCCAACCGACTCACAGGGGACGAGGGCAAGGGACCTACAATGAGCAGTTCTTC. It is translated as CASSQPTHRGRGQGTYNEQFF.

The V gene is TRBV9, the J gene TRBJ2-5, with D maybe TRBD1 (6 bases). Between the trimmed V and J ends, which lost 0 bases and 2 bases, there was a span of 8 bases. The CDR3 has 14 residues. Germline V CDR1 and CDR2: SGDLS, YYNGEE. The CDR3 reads CASSVEGQQETQYF. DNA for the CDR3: TGTGCCAGCAGCGTAGAAGGACAGCAAGAGACCCAGTACTTC. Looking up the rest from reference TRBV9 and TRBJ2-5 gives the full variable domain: DSGVTQTPKHLITATGQRVTLRCSPRSGDLSVYWYQQSLDQGLQFLIQYYNGEERAKGNILERFSAQQFPDLHSELNLSSLELGDSALYFCASSVEGQQETQYFGPGTRLLVL.

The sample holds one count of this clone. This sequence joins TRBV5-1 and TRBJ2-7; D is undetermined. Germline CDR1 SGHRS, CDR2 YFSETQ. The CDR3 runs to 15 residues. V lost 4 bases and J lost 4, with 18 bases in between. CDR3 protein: CASSPRQASAYEQYF. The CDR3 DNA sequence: TGCGCCAGCAGCCCACGGCAGGCTTCGGCTTACGAGCAGTACTTC.

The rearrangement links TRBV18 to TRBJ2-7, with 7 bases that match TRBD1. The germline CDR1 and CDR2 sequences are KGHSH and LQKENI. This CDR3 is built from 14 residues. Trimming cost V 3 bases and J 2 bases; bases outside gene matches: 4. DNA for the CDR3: TGTGCCAGCTCACCTCTTGGACAGGCCTACGAGCAGTACTTC. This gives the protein CASSPLGQAYEQYF. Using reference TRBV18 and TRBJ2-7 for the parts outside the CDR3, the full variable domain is NAGVMQNPRHLVRRRGQEARLRCSPMKGHSHVYWYRQLPEEGLKFMVYLQKENIIDESGMPKERFSAEFPKEGPSILRIQQVVRGDSAAYFCASSPLGQAYEQYFGPGTRLTVT.

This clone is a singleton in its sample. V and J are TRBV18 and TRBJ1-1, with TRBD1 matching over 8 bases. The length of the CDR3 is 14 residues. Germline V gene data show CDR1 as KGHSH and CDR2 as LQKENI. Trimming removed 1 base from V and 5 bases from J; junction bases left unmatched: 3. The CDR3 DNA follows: TGTGCCAGCTCACCACTAGGACAGGGAACTGAAGCTTTCTTT. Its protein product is CASSPLGQGTEAFF.

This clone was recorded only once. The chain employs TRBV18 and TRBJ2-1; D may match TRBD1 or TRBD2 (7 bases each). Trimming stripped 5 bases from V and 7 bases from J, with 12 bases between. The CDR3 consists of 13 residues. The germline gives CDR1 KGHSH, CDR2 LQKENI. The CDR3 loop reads CASSSAGQNEQFF. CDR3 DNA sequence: TGTGCCAGCTCATCAGCGGGACAGAATGAGCAGTTCTTC.

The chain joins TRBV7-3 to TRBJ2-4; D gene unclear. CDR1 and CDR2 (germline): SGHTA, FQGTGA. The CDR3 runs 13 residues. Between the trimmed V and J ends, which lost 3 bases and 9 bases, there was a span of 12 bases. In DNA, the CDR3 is TGTGCCAGCAGCTTTTCGGACGGCGGCATTCAGTACTTC. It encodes CASSFSDGGIQYF.

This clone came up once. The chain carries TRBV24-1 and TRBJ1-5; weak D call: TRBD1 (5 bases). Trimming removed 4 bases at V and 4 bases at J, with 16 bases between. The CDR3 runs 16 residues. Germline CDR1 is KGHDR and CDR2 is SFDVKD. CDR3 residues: CATSDPRGTENQPQHF. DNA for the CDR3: TGTGCCACCAGTGACCCCAGAGGGACCGAGAATCAGCCCCAGCATTTT.

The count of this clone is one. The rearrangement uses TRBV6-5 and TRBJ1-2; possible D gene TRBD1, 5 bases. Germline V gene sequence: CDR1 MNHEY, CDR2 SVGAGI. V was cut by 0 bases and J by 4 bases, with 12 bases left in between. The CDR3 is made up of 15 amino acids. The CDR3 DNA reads TGTGCCAGCAGTTACTCGCCCAGGGCGGGCTATGGCTACACCTTC. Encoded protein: CASSYSPRAGYGYTF.

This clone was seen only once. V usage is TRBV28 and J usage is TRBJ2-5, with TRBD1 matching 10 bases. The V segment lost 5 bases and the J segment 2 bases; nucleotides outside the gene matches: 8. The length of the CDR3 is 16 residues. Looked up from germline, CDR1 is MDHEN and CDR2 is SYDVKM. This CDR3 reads CASSPGQGSGQETQYF. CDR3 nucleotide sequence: TGTGCCAGCAGTCCGGGACAGGGGAGTGGGCAAGAGACCCAGTACTTC. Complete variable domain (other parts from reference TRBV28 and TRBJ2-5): DVKVTQSSRYLVKRTGEKVFLECVQDMDHENMFWYRQDPGLGLRLIYFSYDVKMKEKGDIPEGYSVSREKKERFSLILESASTNQTSMYLCASSPGQGSGQETQYFGPGTRLLVL.

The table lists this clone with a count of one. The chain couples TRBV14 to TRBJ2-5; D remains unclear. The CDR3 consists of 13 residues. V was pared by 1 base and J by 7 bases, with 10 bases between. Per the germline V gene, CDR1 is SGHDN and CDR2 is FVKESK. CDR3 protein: CASSQVGSGTQYF. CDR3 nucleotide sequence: TGTGCCAGCAGCCAAGTAGGATCTGGGACCCAGTACTTC.

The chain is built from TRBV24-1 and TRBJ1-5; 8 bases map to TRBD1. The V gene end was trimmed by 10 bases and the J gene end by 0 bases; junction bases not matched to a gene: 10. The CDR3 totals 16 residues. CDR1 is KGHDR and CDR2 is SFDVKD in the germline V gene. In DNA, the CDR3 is TGTGCCACACCAGGACAGGGCAGATATAGCAATCAGCCCCAGCATTTT. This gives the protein CATPGQGRYSNQPQHF.

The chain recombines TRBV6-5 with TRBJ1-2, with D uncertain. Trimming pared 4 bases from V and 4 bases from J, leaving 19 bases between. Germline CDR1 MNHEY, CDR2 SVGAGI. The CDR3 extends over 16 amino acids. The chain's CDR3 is CASSSPPGSGSYGYTF. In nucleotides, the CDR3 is TGTGCCAGCAGTTCTCCCCCGGGCTCGGGGAGCTATGGCTACACCTTC.

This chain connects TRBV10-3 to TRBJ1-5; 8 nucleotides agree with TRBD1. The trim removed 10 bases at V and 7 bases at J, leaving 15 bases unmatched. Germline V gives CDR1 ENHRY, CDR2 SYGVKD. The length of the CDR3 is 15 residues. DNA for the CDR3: TGTGCCAGCGCTCCTGGACAGGGTAATATCCAGCCCCAGCATTTT. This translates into CASAPGQGNIQPQHF.

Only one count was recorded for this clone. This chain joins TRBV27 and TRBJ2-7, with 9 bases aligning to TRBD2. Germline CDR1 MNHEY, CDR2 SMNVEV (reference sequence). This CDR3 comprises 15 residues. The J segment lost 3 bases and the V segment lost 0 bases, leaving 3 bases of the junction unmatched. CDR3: CASSLSGLAVYEQYF. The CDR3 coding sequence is TGTGCCAGCAGTTTATCGGGACTAGCTGTCTACGAGCAGTACTTC.

CDR3 residues: CASLAGGRETQYF. CDR3 sequence (DNA): TGTGCCAGCTTAGCGGGGGGGCGGGAGACCCAGTACTTC. This sequence joins TRBV3-1 (or the pseudogene TRBV3-2) and TRBJ2-5; TRBD2 agrees at 11 bases. The CDR3 has 13 amino acids. Germline values: CDR1 LGHDT, CDR2 YNNKEL (reference sequence). The J segment lost 5 bases and the V segment lost 8 bases, leaving 4 bases of the junction unmatched.

The CDR3 DNA reads as TGTGCCAGCAGCTATTCTTCGACAGGGACGCTGTTTTTT. This gives the protein CASSYSSTGTLFF. The rearrangement joins TRBV7-3 to TRBJ2-2; 7 nucleotides match TRBD1. In germline, CDR1 is SGHTA, CDR2 FQGTGA. CDR3 length equals 13 residues. V gave up 4 bases and J gave up 13 bases; unmatched junction bases: 9.

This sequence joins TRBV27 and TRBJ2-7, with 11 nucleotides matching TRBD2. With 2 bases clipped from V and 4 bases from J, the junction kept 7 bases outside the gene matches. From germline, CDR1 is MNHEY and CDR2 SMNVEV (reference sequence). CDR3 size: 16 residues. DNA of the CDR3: TGTGCCAGCAGTTTAAGTCTAGCGGGGGGCAGGTACGAGCAGTACTTC. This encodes CASSLSLAGGRYEQYF.

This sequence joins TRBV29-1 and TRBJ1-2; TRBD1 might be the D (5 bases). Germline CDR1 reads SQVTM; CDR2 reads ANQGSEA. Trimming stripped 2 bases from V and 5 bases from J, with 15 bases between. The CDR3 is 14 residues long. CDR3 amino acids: CSVESLGAGYGYTF. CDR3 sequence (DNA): TGCAGCGTTGAATCCCTCGGGGCGGGATATGGCTACACCTTC.

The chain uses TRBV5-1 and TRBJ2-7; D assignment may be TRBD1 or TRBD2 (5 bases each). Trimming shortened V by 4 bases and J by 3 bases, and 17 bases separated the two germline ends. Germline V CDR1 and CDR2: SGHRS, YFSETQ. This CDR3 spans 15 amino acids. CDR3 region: CASSPDPGTDYEQYF. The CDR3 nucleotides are TGCGCCAGCAGCCCTGATCCCGGGACGGACTACGAGCAGTACTTC.

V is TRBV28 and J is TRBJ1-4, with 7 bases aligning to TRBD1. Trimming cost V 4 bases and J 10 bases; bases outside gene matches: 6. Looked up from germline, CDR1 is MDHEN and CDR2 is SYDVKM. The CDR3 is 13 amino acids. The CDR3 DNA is TGTGCCAGCAGTTCCAGACAGGGCGGAAAACTGTTTTTT. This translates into CASSSRQGGKLFF.

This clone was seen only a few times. The CDR3 is CASSLESNTIYF. In DNA, the CDR3 is TGTGCCAGCAGCTTGGAATCAAACACCATATATTTT. The rearrangement joins TRBV5-6 to TRBJ1-3; D ambiguous. The CDR3 spans 12 residues. V was cut by 0 bases and J by 6 bases, with 4 bases left in between. Germline CDR1 is SGHDT and CDR2 is YYEEEE.

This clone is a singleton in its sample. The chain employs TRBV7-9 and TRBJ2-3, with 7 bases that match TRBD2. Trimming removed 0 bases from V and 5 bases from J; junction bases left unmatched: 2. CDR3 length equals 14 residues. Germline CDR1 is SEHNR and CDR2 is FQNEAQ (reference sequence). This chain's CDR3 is CASSLARGEDTQYF. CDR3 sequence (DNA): TGTGCCAGCAGCTTAGCCCGGGGGGAAGATACGCAGTATTTT.

The CDR3 reads CASSLTVGRARNSPLHF. The CDR3 DNA sequence: TGTGCCAGCAGCTTAACGGTTGGCAGGGCCAGGAATTCACCCCTCCACTTT. The V and J genes are TRBV7-8 and TRBJ1-6; a possible D gene is TRBD1 (5 bases). The CDR3 covers 17 residues. Trimming took off 2 bases at V and 7 bases at J, with 18 bases between the two ends. Looked up from germline, CDR1 is SGHVS and CDR2 is FQNEAQ. Looking up the rest from reference TRBV7-8 and TRBJ1-6 gives the full variable domain: GAGVSQSPRYKVAKRGQDVALRCDPISGHVSLFWYQQALGQGPEFLTYFQNEAQLDKSGLPSDRFFAERPEGSVSTLKIQRTQQEDSAVYLCASSLTVGRARNSPLHFGNGTRLTVT.

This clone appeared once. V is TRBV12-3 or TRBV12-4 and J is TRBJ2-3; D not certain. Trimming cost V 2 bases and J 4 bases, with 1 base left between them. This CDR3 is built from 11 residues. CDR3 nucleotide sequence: TGTGCCAGCAGTTTATCAGATACGCAGTATTTT. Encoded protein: CASSLSDTQYF.